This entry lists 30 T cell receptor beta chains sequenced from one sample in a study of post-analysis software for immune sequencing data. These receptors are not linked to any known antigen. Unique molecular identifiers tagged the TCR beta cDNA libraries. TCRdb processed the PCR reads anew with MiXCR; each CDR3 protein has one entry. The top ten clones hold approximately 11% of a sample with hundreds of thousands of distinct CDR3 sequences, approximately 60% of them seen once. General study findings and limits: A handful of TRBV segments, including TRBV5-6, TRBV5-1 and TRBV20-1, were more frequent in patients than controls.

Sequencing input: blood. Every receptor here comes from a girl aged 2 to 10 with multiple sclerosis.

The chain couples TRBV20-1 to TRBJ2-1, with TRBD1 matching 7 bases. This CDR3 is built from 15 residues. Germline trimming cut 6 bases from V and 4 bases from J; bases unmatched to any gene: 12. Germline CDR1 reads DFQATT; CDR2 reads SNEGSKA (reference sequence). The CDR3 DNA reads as TGCAGTGCACACCCGTCGGGACAGAAGTACAATGAGCAGTTCTTC. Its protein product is CSAHPSGQKYNEQFF.

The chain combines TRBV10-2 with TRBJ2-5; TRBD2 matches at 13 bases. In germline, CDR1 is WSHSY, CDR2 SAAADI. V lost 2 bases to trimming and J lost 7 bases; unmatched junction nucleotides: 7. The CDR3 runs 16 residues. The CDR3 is CASSETGTSGVGTQYF. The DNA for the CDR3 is TGCGCCAGCAGTGAGACCGGGACTAGCGGGGTGGGGACCCAGTACTTC.

The CDR3 nucleotides read TGTGCCAGCAGCTTAGACCCGACAGGTTACAATGAGCAGTTCTTC. It encodes CASSLDPTGYNEQFF. This chain connects TRBV7-2 to TRBJ2-1, with D possibly being TRBD1 (6 bases). In germline, CDR1 is SGHTA, CDR2 FQGNSA. The CDR3 loop spans 15 amino acids. Trimming took off 1 base at V and 4 bases at J, with 11 bases between the two ends. Full variable domain (rest looked up from reference TRBV7-2 and TRBJ2-1): GAGVSQSPSNKVTEKGKDVELRCDPISGHTALYWYRQSLGQGLEFLIYFQGNSAPDKSGLPSDRFSAERTGGSVSTLTIQRTQQEDSAVYLCASSLDPTGYNEQFFGPGTRLTVL.

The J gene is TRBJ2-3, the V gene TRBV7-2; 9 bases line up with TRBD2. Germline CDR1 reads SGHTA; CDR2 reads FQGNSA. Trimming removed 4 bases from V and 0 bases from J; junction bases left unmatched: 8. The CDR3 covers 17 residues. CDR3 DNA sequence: TGTGCCAGCAGCTCAAGGCGGCGGGGGGGAAGCACAGATACGCAGTATTTT. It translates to CASSSRRRGGSTDTQYF.

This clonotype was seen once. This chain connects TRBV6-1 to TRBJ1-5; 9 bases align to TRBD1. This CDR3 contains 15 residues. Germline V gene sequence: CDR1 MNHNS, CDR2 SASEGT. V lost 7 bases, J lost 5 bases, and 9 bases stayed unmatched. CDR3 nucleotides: TGTGCCAGCAATAACCGGGACAGGGTCGATCAGCCCCAGCATTTT. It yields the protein CASNNRDRVDQPQHF.

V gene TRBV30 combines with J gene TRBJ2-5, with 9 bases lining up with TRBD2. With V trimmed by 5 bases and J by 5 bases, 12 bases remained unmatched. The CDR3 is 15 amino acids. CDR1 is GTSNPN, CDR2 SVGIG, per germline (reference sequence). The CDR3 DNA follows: TGTGCCTGGGGCGGGGCTAGCGGGGTTGGGGAGACCCAGTACTTC. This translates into CAWGGASGVGETQYF.

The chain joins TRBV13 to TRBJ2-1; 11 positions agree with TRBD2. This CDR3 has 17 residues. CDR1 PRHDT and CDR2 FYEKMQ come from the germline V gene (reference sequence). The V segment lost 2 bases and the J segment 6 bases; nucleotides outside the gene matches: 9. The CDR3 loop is CASSLLAGGLQSNEQFF. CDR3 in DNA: TGTGCCAGCAGCTTACTAGCGGGGGGCCTCCAGAGCAATGAGCAGTTCTTC.

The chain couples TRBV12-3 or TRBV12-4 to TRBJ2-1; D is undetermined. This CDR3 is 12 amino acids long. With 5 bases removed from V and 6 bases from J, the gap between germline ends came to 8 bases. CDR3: CASSQPANEQFF. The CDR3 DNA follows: TGTGCCAGCAGTCAGCCGGCCAATGAGCAGTTCTTC.

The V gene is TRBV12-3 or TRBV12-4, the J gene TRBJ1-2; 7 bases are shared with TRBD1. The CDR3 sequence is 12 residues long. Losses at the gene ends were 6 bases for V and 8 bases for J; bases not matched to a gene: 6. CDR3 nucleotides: TGTGCCAGCAGGGACTACAGGGGAGGCTACACCTTC. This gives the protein CASRDYRGGYTF.

CDR3 DNA sequence: TGTGCCAGCAGCTTTCTGCAAGATACGCAGTATTTT. Its translation: CASSFLQDTQYF. The rearrangement links TRBV11-2 to TRBJ2-3, with no clear D. Germline V CDR1 and CDR2: SGHAT, FQNNGV. The CDR3 totals 12 residues. V was clipped by 3 bases and J by 5 bases, with 6 bases between them. The complete variable domain, with remaining parts taken from reference TRBV11-2 and TRBJ2-3, reads EAGVAQSPRYKIIEKRQSVAFWCNPISGHATLYWYQQILGQGPKLLIQFQNNGVVDDSQLPKDRFSAERLKGVDSTLKIQPAKLEDSAVYLCASSFLQDTQYFGPGTRLTVL.

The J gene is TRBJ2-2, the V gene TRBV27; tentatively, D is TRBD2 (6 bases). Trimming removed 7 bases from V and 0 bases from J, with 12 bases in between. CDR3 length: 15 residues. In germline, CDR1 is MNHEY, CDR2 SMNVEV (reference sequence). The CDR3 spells CASTQPGANTGELFF. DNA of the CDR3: TGTGCCAGCACCCAGCCGGGGGCGAACACCGGGGAGCTGTTTTTT.

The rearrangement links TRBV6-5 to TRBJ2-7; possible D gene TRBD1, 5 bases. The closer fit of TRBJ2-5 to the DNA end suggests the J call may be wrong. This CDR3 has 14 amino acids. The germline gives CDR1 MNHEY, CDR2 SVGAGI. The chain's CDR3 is CASTNWGREETQYF. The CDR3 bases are TGTGCCAGCACCAACTGGGGCAGGGAAGAGACCCAGTACTTC.

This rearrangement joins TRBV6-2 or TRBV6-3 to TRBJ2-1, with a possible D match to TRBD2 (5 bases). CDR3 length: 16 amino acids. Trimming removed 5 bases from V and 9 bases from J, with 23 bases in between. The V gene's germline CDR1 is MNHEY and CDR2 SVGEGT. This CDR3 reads CASSRLLDSPWIEQFF. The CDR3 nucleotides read TGTGCCAGCAGTCGACTTTTGGACTCCCCCTGGATTGAGCAGTTCTTC.

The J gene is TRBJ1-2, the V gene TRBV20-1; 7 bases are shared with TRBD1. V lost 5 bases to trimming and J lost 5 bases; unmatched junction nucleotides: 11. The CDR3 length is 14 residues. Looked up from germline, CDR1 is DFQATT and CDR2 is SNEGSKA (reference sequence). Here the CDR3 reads CSAVKTGTGYGYTF. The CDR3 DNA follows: TGCAGTGCTGTAAAGACAGGGACCGGGTATGGCTACACCTTC.

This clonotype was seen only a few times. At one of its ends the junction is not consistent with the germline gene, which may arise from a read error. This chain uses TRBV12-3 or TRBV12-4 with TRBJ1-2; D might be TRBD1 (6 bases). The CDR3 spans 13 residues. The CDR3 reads CASSYRALSGCTF. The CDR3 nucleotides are TGTGCCAGCAGTTACAGGGCCCTCTCGGGCTGCACCTTC.

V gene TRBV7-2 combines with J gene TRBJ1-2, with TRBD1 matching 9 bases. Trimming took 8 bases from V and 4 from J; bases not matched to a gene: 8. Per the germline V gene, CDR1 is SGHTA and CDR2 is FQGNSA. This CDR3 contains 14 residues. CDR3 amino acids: CASDSRQGGYGYTF. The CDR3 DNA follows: TGTGCCAGCGACTCTAGACAGGGGGGCTATGGCTACACCTTC.

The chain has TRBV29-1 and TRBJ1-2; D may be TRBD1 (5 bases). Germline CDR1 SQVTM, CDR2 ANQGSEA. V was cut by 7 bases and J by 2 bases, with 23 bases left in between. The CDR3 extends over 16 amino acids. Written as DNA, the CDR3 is TGCAGCGCTAGGGGAGGACTTGGGTTTTTCAACTATGGCTACACCTTC. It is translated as CSARGGLGFFNYGYTF.

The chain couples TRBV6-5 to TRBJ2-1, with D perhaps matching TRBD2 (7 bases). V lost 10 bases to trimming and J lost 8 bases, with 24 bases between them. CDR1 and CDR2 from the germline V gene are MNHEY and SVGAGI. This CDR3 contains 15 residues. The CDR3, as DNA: TGTGCCACGAACCGCGGGGGCGGGGGCCTCGATGAGCAGTTCTTC. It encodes CATNRGGGGLDEQFF.

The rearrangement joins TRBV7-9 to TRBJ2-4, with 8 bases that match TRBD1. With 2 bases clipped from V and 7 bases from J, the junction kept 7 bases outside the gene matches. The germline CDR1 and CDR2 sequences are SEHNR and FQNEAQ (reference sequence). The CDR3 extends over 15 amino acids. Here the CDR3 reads CASSLSSGGSNIQYF. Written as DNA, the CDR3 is TGTGCCAGCAGCTTATCTTCAGGGGGCTCCAACATTCAGTACTTC.

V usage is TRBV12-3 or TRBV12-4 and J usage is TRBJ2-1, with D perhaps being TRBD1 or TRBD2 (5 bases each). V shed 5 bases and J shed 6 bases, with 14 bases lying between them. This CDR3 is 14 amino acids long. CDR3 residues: CASSPPGPLNEQFF. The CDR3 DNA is TGTGCCAGCAGTCCACCGGGACCCCTCAATGAGCAGTTCTTC.

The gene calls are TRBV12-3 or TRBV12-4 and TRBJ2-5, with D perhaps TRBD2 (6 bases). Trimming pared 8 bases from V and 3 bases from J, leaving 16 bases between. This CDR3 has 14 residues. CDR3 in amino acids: CASARDSVKETQYF. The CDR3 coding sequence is TGTGCCAGCGCCCGGGACTCTGTAAAAGAGACCCAGTACTTC.

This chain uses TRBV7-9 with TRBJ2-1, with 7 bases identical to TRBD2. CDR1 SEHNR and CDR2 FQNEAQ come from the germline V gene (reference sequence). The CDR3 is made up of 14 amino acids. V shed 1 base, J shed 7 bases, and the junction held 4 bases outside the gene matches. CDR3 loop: CASSLVGLINEQFF. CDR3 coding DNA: TGTGCCAGCAGCTTAGTGGGACTAATAAATGAGCAGTTCTTC. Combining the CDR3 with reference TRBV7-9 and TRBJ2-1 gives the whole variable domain DTGVSQNPRHKITKRGQNVTFRCDPISEHNRLYWYRQTLGQGPEFLTYFQNEAQLEKSRLLSDRFSAERPKGSFSTLEIQRTEQGDSAMYLCASSLVGLINEQFFGPGTRLTVL.

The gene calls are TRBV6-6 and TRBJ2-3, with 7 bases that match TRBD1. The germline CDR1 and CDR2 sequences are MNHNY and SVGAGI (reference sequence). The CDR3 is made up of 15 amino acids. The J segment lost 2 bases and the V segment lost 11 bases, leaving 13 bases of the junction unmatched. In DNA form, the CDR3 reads TGTGCCTGCCTAGGGGGCCCAGGGGCCACAGATACGCAGTATTTT. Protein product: CACLGGPGATDTQYF.

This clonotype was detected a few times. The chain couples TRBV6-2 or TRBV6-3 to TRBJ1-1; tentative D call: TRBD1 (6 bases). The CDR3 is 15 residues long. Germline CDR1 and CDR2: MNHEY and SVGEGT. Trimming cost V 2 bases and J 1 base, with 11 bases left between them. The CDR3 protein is CASSYGGARNTEAFF. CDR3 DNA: TGTGCCAGCAGTTACGGGGGCGCTAGGAACACTGAAGCTTTCTTT.

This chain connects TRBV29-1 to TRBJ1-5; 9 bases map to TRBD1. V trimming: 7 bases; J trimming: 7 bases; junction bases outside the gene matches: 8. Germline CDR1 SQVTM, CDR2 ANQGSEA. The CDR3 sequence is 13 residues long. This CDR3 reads CSAGGQGQQPQHF. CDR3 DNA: TGCAGCGCTGGGGGACAGGGACAGCAGCCCCAGCATTTT.

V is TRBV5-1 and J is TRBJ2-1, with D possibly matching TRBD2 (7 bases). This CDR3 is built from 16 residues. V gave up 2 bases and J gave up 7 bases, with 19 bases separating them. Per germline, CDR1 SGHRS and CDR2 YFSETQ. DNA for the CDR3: TGCGCCAGCAGCTTTGGTCGTCGGGGGGCGGGGAATGAGCAGTTCTTC. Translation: CASSFGRRGAGNEQFF.

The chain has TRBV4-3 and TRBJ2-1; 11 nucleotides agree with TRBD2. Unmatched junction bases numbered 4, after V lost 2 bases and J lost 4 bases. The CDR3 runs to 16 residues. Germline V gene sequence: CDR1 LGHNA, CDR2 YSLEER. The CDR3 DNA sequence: TGCGCCAGCAGCCAAACTAGCGGGGGCATTTACAATGAGCAGTTCTTC. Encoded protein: CASSQTSGGIYNEQFF.

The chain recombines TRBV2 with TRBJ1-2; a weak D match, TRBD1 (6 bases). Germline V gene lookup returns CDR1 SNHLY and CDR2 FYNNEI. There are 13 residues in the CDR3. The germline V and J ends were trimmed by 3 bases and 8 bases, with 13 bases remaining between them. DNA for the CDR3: TGTGCCAGCAGTGACCCGGGGGCGCGGGGCTACACCTTC. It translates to CASSDPGARGYTF.

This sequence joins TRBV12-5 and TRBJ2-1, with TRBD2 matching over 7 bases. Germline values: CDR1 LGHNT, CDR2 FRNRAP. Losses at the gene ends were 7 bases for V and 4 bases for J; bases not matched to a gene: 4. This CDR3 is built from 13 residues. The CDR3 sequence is CASASAGYNEQFF. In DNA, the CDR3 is TGTGCTAGTGCTTCAGCGGGGTACAATGAGCAGTTCTTC.

The CDR3 DNA is TGTGCCAGTAGTATGCTGGGTATCAATGAGCAGTTCTTC. Protein product: CASSMLGINEQFF. This rearrangement joins TRBV19 to TRBJ2-1; D gene ambiguous. This CDR3 comprises 13 residues. The germline V and J ends were trimmed by 3 bases and 6 bases, with 9 bases remaining between them. The germline CDR1 and CDR2 sequences are LNHDA and SQIVND (reference sequence).